This T cell receptor beta chain was observed in a study of T cells after yellow fever vaccination. Study as a whole: With SMART-Seq v4 Ultra Low Input, the fractions containing low cell numbers were prepared. Broader study findings: Clones from primary vaccination mostly reappeared after the booster (about 97% CD4, over 85% CD8).

Template switching with 5'RACE generated the TCR cDNA and added a universal primer site and UMIs. Each CDR3 protein gets one entry after TCRdb re-called the 5' RACE reads with MiXCR. Of around 230,000 distinct CDR3 sequences in the sample, approximately 6.7% were seen once. This clonotype was seen a few times. Its antigen is currently unknown. The CDR3 extends over 14 amino acids. The V gene lost 7 bases and the J gene lost 7 bases, with 17 bases spanning the gap. This rearrangement joins TRBV12-3 or TRBV12-4 to TRBJ2-1; D may be TRBD1 (5 bases). The sequencing used CD4+ T cells sorted from PBMCs, collected on the day of the yellow fever booster vaccination. The source is a young man who received the YFV17D yellow fever vaccine. CDR3 in amino acids: CASTKTAPQNEQFF. The CDR3 bases are TGTGCCAGCACAAAGACAGCTCCACAAAATGAGCAGTTCTTC.